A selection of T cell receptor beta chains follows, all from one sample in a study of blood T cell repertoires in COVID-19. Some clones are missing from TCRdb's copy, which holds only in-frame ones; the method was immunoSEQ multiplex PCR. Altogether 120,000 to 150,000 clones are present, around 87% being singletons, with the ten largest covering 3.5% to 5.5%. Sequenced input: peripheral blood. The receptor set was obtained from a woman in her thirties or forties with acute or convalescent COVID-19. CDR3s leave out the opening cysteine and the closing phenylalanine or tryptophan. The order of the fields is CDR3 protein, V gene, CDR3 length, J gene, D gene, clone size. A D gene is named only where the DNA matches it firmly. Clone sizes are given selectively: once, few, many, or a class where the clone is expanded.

ASSKTGSGYGYT TRBV7-2 12 TRBJ1-2 TRBD1 NA
AISLATGGYT TRBV10-3 10 TRBJ1-2 NA NA
ASSGTQGAYGYT TRBV7-2 12 TRBJ1-2 TRBD1 NA
AISEWTSKSERKAF TRBV10-3 14 TRBJ1-1 NA NA
ASRTGKESSPLH TRBV30 12 TRBJ1-6 TRBD1 few
ASSLGDRGTEAF TRBV5-6 12 TRBJ1-1 TRBD1 NA
AWNGGTVHDYGYT TRBV30 13 TRBJ1-2 TRBD1 few
ASGRTGDPNEQF TRBV19 12 TRBJ2-1 TRBD1 NA
ASSLAGTSGGAFLISYNEQF TRBV5-1 20 TRBJ2-1 TRBD2 NA
SALEGETQY TRBV20-1 9 TRBJ2-5 NA NA
ATSRGGAGQMNQPQH TRBV15 15 TRBJ1-5 NA NA
ASSYRGGGANVLT TRBV6-2/TRBV6-3 13 TRBJ2-6 NA NA
ATRGTSSTDTQY TRBV24-1 12 TRBJ2-3 NA NA
ASSENTGTEAF TRBV14 11 TRBJ1-1 NA NA
ASTLHGATNEKLF TRBV28 13 TRBJ1-4 NA NA
ASSSKQGGSYGYT TRBV6-5 13 TRBJ1-2 TRBD1 NA